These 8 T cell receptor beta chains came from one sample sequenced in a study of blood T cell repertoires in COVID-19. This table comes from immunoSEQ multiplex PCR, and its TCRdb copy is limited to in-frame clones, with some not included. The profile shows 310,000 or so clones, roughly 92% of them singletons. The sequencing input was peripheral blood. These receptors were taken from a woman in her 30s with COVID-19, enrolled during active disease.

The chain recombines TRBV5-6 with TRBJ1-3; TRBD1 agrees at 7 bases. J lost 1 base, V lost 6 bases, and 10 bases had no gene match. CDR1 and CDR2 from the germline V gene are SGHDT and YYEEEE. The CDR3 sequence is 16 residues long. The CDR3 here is CASTPMTGTSGNTIYF. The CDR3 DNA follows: TGTGCCAGCACCCCCATGACAGGGACTTCTGGAAACACCATATATTTT. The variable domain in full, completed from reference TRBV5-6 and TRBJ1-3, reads DAGVTQSPTHLIKTRGQQVTLRCSPKSGHDTVSWYQQALGQGPQFIFQYYEEEERQRGNFPDRFSGHQFPNYSSELNVNALLLGDSALYLCASTPMTGTSGNTIYFGEGSWLTVV.

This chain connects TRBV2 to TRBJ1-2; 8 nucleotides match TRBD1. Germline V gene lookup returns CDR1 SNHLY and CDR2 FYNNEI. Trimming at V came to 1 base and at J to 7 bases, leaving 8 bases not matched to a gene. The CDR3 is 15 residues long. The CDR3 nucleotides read TGTGCCAGCAGTGAAGAAAGGACAGGGAGGGGTGGCTACACCTTC. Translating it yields CASSEERTGRGGYTF.

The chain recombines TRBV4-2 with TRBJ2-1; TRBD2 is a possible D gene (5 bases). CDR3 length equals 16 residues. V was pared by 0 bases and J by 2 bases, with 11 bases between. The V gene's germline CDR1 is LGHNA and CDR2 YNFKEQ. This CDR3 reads CASSQDHGIAYNEQFF. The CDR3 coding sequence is TGTGCCAGCAGCCAAGATCACGGGATCGCCTACAATGAGCAGTTCTTC.

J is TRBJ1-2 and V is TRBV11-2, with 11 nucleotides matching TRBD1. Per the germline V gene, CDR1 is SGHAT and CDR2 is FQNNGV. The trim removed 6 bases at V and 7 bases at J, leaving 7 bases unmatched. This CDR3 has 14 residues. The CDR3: CASSWTGGQGGYTF. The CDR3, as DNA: TGTGCCAGCAGTTGGACAGGGGGCCAAGGTGGCTACACCTTC.

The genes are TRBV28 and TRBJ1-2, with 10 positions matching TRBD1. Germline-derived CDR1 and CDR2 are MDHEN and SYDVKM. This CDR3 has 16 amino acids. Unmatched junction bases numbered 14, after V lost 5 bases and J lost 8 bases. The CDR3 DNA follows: TGTGCCAGCAGTCACTGGGGGGACAGGGGTTTGCAGGGCTACACCTTC. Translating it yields CASSHWGDRGLQGYTF.

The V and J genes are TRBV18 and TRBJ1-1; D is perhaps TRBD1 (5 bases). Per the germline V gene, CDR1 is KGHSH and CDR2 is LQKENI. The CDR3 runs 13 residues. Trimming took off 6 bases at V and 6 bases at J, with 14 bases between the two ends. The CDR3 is CASSGEVKSEAFF. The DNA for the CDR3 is TGTGCCAGCTCGGGGGAGGTAAAATCTGAAGCTTTCTTT.

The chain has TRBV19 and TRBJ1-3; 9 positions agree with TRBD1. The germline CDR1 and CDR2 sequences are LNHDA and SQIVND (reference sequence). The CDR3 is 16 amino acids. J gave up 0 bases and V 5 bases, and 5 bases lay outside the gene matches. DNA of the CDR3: TGTGCCAGTAGTTCCCGGGACAGGGCCTCTGGAAACACCATATATTTT. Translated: CASSSRDRASGNTIYF. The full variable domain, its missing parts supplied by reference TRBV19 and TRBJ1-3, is DGGITQSPKYLFRKEGQNVTLSCEQNLNHDAMYWYRQDPGQGLRLIYYSQIVNDFQKGDIAEGYSVSREKKESFPLTVTSAQKNPTAFYLCASSSRDRASGNTIYFGEGSWLTVV.

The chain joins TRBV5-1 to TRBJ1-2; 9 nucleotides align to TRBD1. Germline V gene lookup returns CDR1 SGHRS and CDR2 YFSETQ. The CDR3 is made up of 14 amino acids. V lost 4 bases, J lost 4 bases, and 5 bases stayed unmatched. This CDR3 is CASSKDRGIYGYTF. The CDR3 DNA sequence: TGCGCCAGCAGCAAGGACAGGGGCATCTATGGCTACACCTTC.